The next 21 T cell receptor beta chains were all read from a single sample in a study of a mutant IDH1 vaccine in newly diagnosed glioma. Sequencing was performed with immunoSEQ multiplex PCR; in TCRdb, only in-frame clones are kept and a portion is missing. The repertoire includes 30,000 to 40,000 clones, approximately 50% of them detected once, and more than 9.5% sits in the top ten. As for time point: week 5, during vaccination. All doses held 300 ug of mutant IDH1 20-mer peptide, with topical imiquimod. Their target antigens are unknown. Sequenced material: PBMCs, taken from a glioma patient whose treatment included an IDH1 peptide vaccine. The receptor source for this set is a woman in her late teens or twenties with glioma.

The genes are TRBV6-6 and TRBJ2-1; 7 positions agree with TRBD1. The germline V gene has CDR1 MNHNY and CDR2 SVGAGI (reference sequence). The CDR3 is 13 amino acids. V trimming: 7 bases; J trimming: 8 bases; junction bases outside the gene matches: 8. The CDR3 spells CASTRQGSDEQFF. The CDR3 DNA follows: TGTGCCAGCACCAGACAGGGCTCTGATGAGCAGTTCTTC.

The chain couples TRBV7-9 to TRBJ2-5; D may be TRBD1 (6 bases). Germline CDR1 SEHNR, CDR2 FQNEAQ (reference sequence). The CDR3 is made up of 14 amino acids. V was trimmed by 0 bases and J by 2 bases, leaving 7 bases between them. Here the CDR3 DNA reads TGTGCCAGCAGCTTAGCCGGGACACAAGAGACCCAGTACTTC. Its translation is CASSLAGTQETQYF.

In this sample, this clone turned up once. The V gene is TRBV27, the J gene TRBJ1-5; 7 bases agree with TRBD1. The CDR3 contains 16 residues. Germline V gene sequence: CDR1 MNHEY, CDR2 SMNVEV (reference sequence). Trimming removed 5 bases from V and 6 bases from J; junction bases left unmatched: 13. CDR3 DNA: TGTGCCAGCAGTCCATACAGGGGTGAAGTAGTTCAGCCCCAGCATTTT. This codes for CASSPYRGEVVQPQHF.

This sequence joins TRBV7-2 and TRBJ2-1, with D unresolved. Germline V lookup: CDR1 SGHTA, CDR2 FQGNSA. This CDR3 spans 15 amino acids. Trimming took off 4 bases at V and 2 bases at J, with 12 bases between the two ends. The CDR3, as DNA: TGTGCCAGCAGCTCGACTGAGCGCACCTACAATGAGCAGTTCTTC. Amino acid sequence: CASSSTERTYNEQFF.

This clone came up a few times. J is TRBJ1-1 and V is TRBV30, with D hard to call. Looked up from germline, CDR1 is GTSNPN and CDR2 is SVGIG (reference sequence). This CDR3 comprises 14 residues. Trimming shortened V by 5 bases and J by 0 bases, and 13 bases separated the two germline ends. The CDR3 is CAWQTGLMNTEAFF. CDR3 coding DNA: TGTGCCTGGCAGACGGGCCTCATGAACACTGAAGCTTTCTTT.

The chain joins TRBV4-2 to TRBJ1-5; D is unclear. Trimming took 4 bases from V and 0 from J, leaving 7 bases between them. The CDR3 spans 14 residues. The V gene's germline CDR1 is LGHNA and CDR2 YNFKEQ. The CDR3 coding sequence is TGTGCCAGCAGCCCACAGCTTAGCAATCAGCCCCAGCATTTT. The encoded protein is CASSPQLSNQPQHF.

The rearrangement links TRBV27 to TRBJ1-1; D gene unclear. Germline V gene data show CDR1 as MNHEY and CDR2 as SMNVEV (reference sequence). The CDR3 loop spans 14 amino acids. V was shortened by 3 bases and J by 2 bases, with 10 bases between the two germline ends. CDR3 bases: TGTGCCAGCAGTTTGGCAGGCCTTAACACTGAAGCTTTCTTT. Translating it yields CASSLAGLNTEAFF.

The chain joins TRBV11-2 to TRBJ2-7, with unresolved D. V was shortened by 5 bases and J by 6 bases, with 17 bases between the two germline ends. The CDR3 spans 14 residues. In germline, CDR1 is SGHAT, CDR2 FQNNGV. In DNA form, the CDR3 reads TGTGCCAGCAGCCCCCCGGCAGTGTCGGGCGAGCAGTACTTC. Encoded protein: CASSPPAVSGEQYF.

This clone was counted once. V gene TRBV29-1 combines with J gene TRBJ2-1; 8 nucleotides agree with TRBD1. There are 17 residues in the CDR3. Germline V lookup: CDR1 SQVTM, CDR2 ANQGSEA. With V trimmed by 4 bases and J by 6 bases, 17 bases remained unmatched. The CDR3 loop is CSVVYPTGVHSGNEQFF. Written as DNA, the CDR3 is TGCAGCGTTGTATACCCGACAGGGGTTCATAGTGGCAATGAGCAGTTCTTC.

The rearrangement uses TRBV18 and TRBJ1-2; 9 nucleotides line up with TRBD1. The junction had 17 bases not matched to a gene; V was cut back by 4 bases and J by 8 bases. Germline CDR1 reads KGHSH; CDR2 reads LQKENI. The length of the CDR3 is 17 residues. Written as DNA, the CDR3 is TGTGCCAGCTCACGCCAAGGACAGGGGATAACCGACCAGGGCTACACCTTC. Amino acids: CASSRQGQGITDQGYTF.

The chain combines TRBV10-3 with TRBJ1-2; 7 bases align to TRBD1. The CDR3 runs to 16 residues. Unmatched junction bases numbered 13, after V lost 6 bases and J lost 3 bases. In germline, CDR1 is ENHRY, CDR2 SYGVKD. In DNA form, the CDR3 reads TGTGCCATCAGCGCCCAAACCGGGACAGCAGACTATGGCTACACCTTC. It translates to CAISAQTGTADYGYTF.

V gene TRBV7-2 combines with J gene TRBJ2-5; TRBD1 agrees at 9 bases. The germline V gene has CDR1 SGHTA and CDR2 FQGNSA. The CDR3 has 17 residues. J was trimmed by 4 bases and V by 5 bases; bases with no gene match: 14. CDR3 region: CASSPLRTGVGGETQYF. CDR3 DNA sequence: TGTGCCAGCAGCCCACTCCGGACAGGGGTGGGAGGAGAGACCCAGTACTTC.

CDR3 DNA sequence: TGTGCCAGCACCCCCGGGGGAGGGCCAGATACGCAGTATTTT. It is translated as CASTPGGGPDTQYF. This chain connects TRBV28 to TRBJ2-3; 7 bases are a match to TRBD2. CDR3 size: 14 residues. The germline CDR1 and CDR2 sequences are MDHEN and SYDVKM. J lost 4 bases, V lost 7 bases, and 8 bases had no gene match.

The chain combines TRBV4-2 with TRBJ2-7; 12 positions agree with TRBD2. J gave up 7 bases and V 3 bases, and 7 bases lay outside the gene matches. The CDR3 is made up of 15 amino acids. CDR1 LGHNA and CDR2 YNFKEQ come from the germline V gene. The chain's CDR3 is CASSQSRLAGDEQYF. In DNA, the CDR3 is TGTGCCAGCAGCCAGTCAAGACTAGCGGGAGATGAGCAGTACTTC.

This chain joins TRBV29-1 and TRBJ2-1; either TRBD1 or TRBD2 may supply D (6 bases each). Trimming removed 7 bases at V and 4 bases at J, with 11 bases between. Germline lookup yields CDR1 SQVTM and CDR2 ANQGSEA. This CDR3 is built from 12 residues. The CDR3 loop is CSGGGTYNEQFF. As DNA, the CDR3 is TGCAGCGGGGGCGGGACATACAATGAGCAGTTCTTC.

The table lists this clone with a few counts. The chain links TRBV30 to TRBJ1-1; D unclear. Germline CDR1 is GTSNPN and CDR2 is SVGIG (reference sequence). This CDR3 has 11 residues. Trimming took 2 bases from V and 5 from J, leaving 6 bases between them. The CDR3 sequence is CAWSQSTEAFF. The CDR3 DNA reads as TGTGCCTGGAGTCAATCTACTGAAGCTTTCTTT.

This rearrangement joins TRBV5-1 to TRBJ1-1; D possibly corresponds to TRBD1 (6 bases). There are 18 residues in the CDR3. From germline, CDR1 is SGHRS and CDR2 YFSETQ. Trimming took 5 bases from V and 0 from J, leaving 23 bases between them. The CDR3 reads CASRLIGTQSGLNTEAFF. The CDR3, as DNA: TGCGCCAGCAGGTTGATCGGGACACAATCGGGATTGAACACTGAAGCTTTCTTT. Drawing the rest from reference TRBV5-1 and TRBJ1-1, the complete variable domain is KAGVTQTPRYLIKTRGQQVTLSCSPISGHRSVSWYQQTPGQGLQFLFEYFSETQRNKGNFPGRFSGRQFSNSRSEMNVSTLELGDSALYLCASRLIGTQSGLNTEAFFGQGTRLTVV.

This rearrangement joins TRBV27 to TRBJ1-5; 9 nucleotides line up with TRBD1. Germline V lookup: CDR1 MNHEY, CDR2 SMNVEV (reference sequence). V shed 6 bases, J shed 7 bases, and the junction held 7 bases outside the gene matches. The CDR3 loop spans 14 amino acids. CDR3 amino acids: CASRVGQGIQPQHF. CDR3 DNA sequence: TGTGCCAGCAGGGTGGGACAGGGTATCCAGCCCCAGCATTTT.

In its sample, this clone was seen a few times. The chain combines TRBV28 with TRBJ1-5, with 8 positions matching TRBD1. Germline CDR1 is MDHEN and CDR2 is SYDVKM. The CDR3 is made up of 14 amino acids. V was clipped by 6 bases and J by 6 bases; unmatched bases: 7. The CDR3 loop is CASSQGQGSQPQHF. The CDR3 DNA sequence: TGTGCCAGCAGCCAAGGACAGGGAAGTCAGCCCCAGCATTTT.

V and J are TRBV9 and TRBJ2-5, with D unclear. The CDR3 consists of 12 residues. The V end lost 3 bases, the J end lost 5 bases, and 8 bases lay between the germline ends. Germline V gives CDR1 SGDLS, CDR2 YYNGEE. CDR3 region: CASSGVSETQYF. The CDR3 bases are TGTGCCAGCAGCGGAGTTTCGGAGACCCAGTACTTC.

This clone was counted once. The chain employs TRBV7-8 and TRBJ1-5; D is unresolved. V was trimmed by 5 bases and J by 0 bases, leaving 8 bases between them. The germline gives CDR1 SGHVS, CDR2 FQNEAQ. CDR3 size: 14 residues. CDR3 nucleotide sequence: TGTGCCAGCAGCCCCCGACATAGCAATCAGCCCCAGCATTTT. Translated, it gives CASSPRHSNQPQHF.